This TCR beta chain was obtained from a study of T cells expressing NK-cell markers. As for the study in general: Most of the eight sequenced donors tested HCMV-seropositive; one tested seronegative.

CDR1 is SGHKS and CDR2 is YYEKEE in the germline V gene (reference sequence). The CDR3 has 17 amino acids. Overall study findings and caveats: The contribution of dominant NKG2C+ clonotypes to CD8+ T cells in about 6 donors was roughly 1.0-7.0%. These clonotypes also led the CD3+CD56-NKG2C+ fraction in a few donors.

TCRdb re-called the 5' RACE reads; every CDR3 protein appears as one record, without DNA. In total, the table holds just under 150,000 distinct CDR3 sequences. Worth noting for this clonotype: Antigen specificity is unknown.

The specimen sequenced was blood T cells: a sorted CD56 or NKG2C T cell subset, CD4+ or CD8+ T cells, or bulk PBMC T cells (not recorded which). The clonotype originates from a man younger than 35 in good health. The chain combines TRBV5-5 with TRBJ2-5; TCRdb designates TRBD2, a call that cannot be tested without DNA. Here the CDR3 reads CASSSGTSGRAGETQYF. Full variable domain (rest looked up from reference TRBV5-5 and TRBJ2-5): DAGVTQSPTHLIKTRGQQVTLRCSPISGHKSVSWYQQVLGQGPQFIFQYYEKEERGRGNFPDRFSARQFPNYSSELNVNALLLGDSALYLCASSSGTSGRAGETQYFGPGTRLLVL.